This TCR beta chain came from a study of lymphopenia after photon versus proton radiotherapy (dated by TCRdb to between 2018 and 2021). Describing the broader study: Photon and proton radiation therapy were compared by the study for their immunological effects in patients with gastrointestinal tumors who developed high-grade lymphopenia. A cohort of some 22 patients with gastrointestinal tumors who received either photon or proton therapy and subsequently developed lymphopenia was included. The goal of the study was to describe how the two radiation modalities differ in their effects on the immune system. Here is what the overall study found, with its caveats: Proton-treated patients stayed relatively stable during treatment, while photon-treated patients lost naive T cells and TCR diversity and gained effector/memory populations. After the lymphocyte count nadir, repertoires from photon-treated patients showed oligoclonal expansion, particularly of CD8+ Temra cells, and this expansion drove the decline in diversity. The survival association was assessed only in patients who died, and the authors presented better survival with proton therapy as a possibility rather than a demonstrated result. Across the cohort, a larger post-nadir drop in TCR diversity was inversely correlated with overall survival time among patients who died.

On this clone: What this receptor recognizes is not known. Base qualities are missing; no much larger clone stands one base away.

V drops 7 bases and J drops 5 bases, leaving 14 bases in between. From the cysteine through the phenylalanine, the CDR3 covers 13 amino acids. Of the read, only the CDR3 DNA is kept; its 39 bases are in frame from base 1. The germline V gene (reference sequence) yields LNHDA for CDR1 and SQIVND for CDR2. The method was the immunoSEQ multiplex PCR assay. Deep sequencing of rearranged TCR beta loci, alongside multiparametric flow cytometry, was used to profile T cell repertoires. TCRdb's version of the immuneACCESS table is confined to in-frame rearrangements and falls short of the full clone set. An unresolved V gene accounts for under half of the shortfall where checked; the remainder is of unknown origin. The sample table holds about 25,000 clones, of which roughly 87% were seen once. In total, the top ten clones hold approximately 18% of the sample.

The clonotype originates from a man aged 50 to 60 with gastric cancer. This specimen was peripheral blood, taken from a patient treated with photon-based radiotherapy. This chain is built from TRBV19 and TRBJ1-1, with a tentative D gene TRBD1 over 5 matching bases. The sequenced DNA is TGTGCCAGTATTGGTCAGGGTATAACTGAAGCTTTCTTT. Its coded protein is CASIGQGITEAFF.